This T cell receptor (beta chain) comes out of a study of blood T cell repertoires in COVID-19. Authors' processing steps: For nucleated cells, counts were estimated from reference gene primer amplification. Clones were sequenced by immunoSEQ multiplex PCR, and TCRdb holds only the in-frame ones, with some missing. V, J and clone size are those of that table, while D and trimming were read from the DNA. The sample includes about 140,000 clones, around nine tenths of them seen just once. The TCR comes from a man between 60 and 70 years old with active or convalescent COVID-19. Sequences were obtained from peripheral blood.

In DNA form, the CDR3 reads TGTGCCAGTAGTATAGAATACGGACAGTTTGAAGCTTTCTTT. It specifies CASSIEYGQFEAFF. The chain is built from TRBV19 and TRBJ1-1; a possible D gene is TRBD1 (6 bases). Per the germline V gene, CDR1 is LNHDA and CDR2 is SQIVND (reference sequence). CDR3 size: 14 residues. V dropped 0 bases and J dropped 7 bases, with 12 bases sitting between them.